This T cell receptor beta chain emerged from a study of T cells in Graves' hyperthyroidism and ophthalmopathy. Findings and caveats of the study: The model's output predicted ophthalmopathy at a median of around 6.9 months prior to onset.

For this clonotype: Its antigen is currently unknown.

The ends were cut back, 4 bases at V and 2 bases at J, with 18 bases in the middle. This CDR3 comprises 16 residues. CDR1 is MDHEN, CDR2 SYDVKM, per germline. Each diagnosis drew on symptoms, thyroxine, TRAb, thyroid ultrasound and orbital computed tomography findings. TCR beta CDR3 region amplification was performed from RNA transcripts. HTBI primers drove first-round RT-PCR of the TCR CDR3. TCRdb re-analysed the multiplex PCR reads in MiXCR, keeping a single row per CDR3 protein. This sample has some 270,000 distinct CDR3 sequences, with roughly an eighth found just once. The source is a woman aged 40 to 55 with Graves' hyperthyroidism. The specimen was blood. The chain carries TRBV28 and TRBJ2-7, with D uncertain. The CDR3 sequence is CASSSPTRRITYEQYF. The DNA of the CDR3 is TGTGCCAGCAGTTCCCCTACCCGACGGATTACCTACGAGCAGTACTTC.